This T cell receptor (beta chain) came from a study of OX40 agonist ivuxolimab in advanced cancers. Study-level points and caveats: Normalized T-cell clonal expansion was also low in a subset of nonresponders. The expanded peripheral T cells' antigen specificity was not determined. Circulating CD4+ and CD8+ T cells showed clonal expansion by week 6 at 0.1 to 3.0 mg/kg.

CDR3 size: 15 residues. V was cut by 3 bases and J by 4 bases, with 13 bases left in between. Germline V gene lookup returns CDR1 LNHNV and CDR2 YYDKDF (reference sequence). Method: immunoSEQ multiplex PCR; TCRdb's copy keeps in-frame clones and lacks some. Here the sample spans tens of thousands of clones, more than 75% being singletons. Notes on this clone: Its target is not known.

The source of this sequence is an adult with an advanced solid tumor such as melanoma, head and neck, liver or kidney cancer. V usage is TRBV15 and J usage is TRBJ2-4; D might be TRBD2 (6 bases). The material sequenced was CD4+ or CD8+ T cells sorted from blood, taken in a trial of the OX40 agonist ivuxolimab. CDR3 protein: CATSRRGGGKNIQYF. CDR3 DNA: TGTGCCACCAGCAGGAGGGGTGGGGGGAAAAACATTCAGTACTTC.